The entry that follows covers one TCR beta chain sequence. The sample originates from a study of control samples from healthy donors and cancer patients. Here immunoSEQ multiplex PCR was the method, and the copy in TCRdb shows in-frame clones only, minus some. The sample includes 150,000 to 200,000 clones, just over 90% of them seen just once. CDR3 length: 15 residues. Trimming removed 2 bases from V and 4 bases from J, with 12 bases in between. CDR1 is MDHEN and CDR2 is SYDVKM in the germline V gene. Sequenced input: blood. This receptor was identified in a young man in good health. The chain links TRBV28 to TRBJ1-5; tentatively, D is TRBD1 (6 bases). The CDR3 sequence is CASSLRGPLNQPQHF. For the CDR3, the DNA is TGTGCCAGCAGTTTACGGGGGCCTCTGAATCAGCCCCAGCATTTT. Full variable domain (missing parts from reference TRBV28 and TRBJ1-5): DVKVTQSSRYLVKRTGEKVFLECVQDMDHENMFWYRQDPGLGLRLIYFSYDVKMKEKGDIPEGYSVSREKKERFSLILESASTNQTSMYLCASSLRGPLNQPQHFGDGTRLSIL.